One and the same sample provided the 2 T cell receptor beta chains below, sequenced in a study of molecular identifiers for immune sequencing clone quantification. TCRdb recomputed calls from the PCR reads with MiXCR, one row per CDR3 protein. The sample lists some 100,000 distinct CDR3 sequences; under 40% were seen once. Material: naive CD8+ T cells from blood, with Jurkat cell RNA spiked in. Noted subset: FACS-sorted CD8+CD4-CCR7+CD45RA+ naive T cells. The receptors come from a human donor in good health. Some libraries in this study had Jurkat cell RNA spiked in.

Regarding this clonotype: Since a much larger clone is just one base distant, this may be a read error. V usage is TRBV27 and J usage is TRBJ2-5; no clear D gene. Germline values: CDR1 MNHEY, CDR2 SMNVEV (reference sequence). There are 11 residues in the CDR3. CDR3 in DNA: TGTGCCAGCAGTTCCGGAGAGGCCCAGTACTTC. Encoded protein: CASSSGEAQYF.

The chain uses TRBV9 and TRBJ2-7, with TRBD1 identical over 7 bases. Looked up from germline, CDR1 is SGDLS and CDR2 is YYNGEE. V was clipped by 0 bases and J by 3 bases; unmatched bases: 6. The CDR3 runs to 15 residues. CDR3: CASSVGTRDSYEQYF. In nucleotides, the CDR3 is TGTGCCAGCAGCGTAGGGACCCGGGACAGCTACGAGCAGTACTTC.